A single T cell receptor beta chain is shown here with its context. The data belong to a study of cytomegalovirus exposure and HLA in healthy donors. With 5 bases clipped from V and 2 bases from J, the junction kept 8 bases outside the gene matches. This CDR3 spans 15 amino acids. Germline values: CDR1 SGHVS, CDR2 FQNEAQ. Profiling relied on immunoSEQ multiplex PCR, and the TCRdb table lists in-frame clones only, not all of them. The table includes fewer than 200,000 clones, roughly nine tenths detected once. The sample was PBMCs. The chain combines TRBV7-8 with TRBJ2-7, with TRBD2 matching 8 bases. The clonotype was recovered from a man in his late teens or twenties in good health and CMV-seropositive. CDR3 DNA: TGTGCCAGCAGCCTGCGGCCAGCGGGAGCCTACGAGCAGTACTTC. Protein sequence: CASSLRPAGAYEQYF. Complete variable domain (other parts from reference TRBV7-8 and TRBJ2-7): GAGVSQSPRYKVAKRGQDVALRCDPISGHVSLFWYQQALGQGPEFLTYFQNEAQLDKSGLPSDRFFAERPEGSVSTLKIQRTQQEDSAVYLCASSLRPAGAYEQYFGPGTRLTVT.